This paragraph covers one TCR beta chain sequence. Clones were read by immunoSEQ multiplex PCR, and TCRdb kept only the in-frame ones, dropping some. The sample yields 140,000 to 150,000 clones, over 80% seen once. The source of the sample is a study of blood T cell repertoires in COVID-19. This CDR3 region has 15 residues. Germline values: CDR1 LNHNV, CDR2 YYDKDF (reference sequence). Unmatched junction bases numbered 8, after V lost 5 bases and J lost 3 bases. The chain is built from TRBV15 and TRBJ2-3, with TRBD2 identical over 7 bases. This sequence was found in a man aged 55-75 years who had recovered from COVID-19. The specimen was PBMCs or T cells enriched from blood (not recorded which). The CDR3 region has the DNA TGTGCCACCAGCCCAGGGAGGGATCGGACAGATACGCAGTATTTT. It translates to CATSPGRDRTDTQYF.